The 20 T cell receptor beta chains presented below share a single source sample, sequenced in a study of post-analysis software for immune sequencing data. The study, taken as a whole, reports: When patients were compared with controls, about 5 TRBV segments were more frequent, TRBV5-6, TRBV5-1 and TRBV20-1 among them.

Included in the TCR beta cDNA libraries were unique molecular identifiers. TCRdb fed the PCR reads into MiXCR, producing one record per CDR3 protein. The sample lists fewer than 700,000 distinct CDR3 sequences; 44% were seen once. These receptors are not linked to any known antigen. Sequenced input: blood. The origin of the receptors is a girl aged 10-17 years with multiple sclerosis.

The chain uses TRBV10-3 and TRBJ2-3; TRBD1 matches 9 bases. The CDR3 is 15 residues long. Trimming cost V 4 bases and J 3 bases; bases outside gene matches: 5. In germline, CDR1 is ENHRY, CDR2 SYGVKD. The CDR3 spells CAISGKQGATDTQYF. DNA of the CDR3: TGTGCCATCAGTGGTAAACAGGGGGCGACAGATACGCAGTATTTT.

This clonotype has a single count. V is TRBV12-3 or TRBV12-4 and J is TRBJ2-4; D may be TRBD1 or TRBD2 (5 bases each). Between the trimmed V and J ends, which lost 5 bases and 6 bases, there was a span of 8 bases. This CDR3 is built from 12 residues. CDR3 sequence (DNA): TGTGCCAGCAGTCCCGGGGCAAACATTCAGTACTTC. This codes for CASSPGANIQYF.

This clonotype was recorded only once. An end of the junction does not agree with germline; a read error may underlie this. CDR3 region: CASSSRGNSGANVRTF. The DNA of the CDR3 is TGCGCCAGCAGCTCCAGGGGGAATTCTGGGGCCAACGTCCGGACTTTC. The V and J genes are TRBV5-1 and TRBJ2-6; 7 bases match TRBD1. This CDR3 has 16 amino acids. Germline-derived CDR1 and CDR2 are SGHRS and YFSETQ.

This chain joins TRBV18 and TRBJ1-5, with D hard to call. CDR1 is KGHSH, CDR2 LQKENI, per germline. The ends were cut back, 6 bases at V and 3 bases at J, with 15 bases in the middle. CDR3 size: 15 residues. In DNA, the CDR3 is TGTGCCAGCTCTCTCGACCGGGTCCTCAATCAGCCCCAGCATTTT. It specifies CASSLDRVLNQPQHF.

This clonotype was counted between two and nine times. V is TRBV20-1 and J is TRBJ2-1; 8 positions match TRBD2. Germline CDR1 DFQATT, CDR2 SNEGSKA (reference sequence). The J segment lost 0 bases and the V segment lost 3 bases, leaving 4 bases of the junction unmatched. This CDR3 spans 15 amino acids. Here the CDR3 DNA reads TGCAGTGCTAGTAGCGGGGCAAGCTCCTACAATGAGCAGTTCTTC. Its translation: CSASSGASSYNEQFF.

The gene calls are TRBV7-9 and TRBJ2-4, with D tentatively TRBD2 (5 bases). The DNA matches TRBJ2-7 better at its end, which makes the J call doubtful. This CDR3 has 13 residues. In germline, CDR1 is SEHNR, CDR2 FQNEAQ (reference sequence). CDR3 nucleotide sequence: TGTGCCAGCAGTCCTCGTCGGGATGGCGAGCAGTACTTC. Translated, it gives CASSPRRDGEQYF.

A few counts support this clonotype. The rearrangement joins TRBV6-5 to TRBJ2-5, with 7 bases matching TRBD2. The CDR3 is made up of 14 amino acids. Germline-derived CDR1 and CDR2 are MNHEY and SVGAGI. Trimming cost V 7 bases and J 2 bases; bases outside gene matches: 7. The DNA for the CDR3 is TGTGCCAGCAATCCAGCGGGACCACAAGAGACCCAGTACTTC. Protein: CASNPAGPQETQYF.

The genes are TRBV7-8 and TRBJ2-4; 10 bases match TRBD1. The DNA end is a closer match to TRBJ2-7, so the J assignment may be wrong. CDR1 SGHVS and CDR2 FQNEAQ come from the germline V gene. This CDR3 has 16 residues. The CDR3 region is CASSVFTGTGVYEQYF. CDR3 in DNA: TGTGCCAGCAGCGTATTTACCGGGACAGGGGTCTACGAGCAGTACTTC.

This CDR3 reads CASSARLAGETQYF. The DNA for the CDR3 is TGTGCCAGCAGCGCCCGACTAGCCGGCGAGACCCAGTACTTC. The V call is TRBV7-2, the J call TRBJ2-5; 7 positions agree with TRBD2. CDR3 length: 14 residues. With 5 bases clipped from V and 5 bases from J, the junction kept 8 bases outside the gene matches. CDR1 is SGHTA, CDR2 FQGNSA, per germline.

The chain combines TRBV12-3 or TRBV12-4 with TRBJ2-5; 14 bases match TRBD2. The DNA end lines up better with TRBJ2-7; the J call may be wrong. The CDR3 consists of 17 residues. CDR3 region: CASTTRLAGGPYDEQYF. The CDR3 region has the DNA TGTGCCAGCACCACTCGACTAGCGGGAGGGCCGTACGACGAGCAGTACTTC.

The rearrangement uses TRBV7-6 and TRBJ1-5; D is perhaps TRBD1 (6 bases). Germline assignment: CDR1 SGHVS and CDR2 FNYEAQ. The length of the CDR3 is 15 residues. Trimming pared 2 bases from V and 5 bases from J, leaving 13 bases between. CDR3 in DNA: TGTGCCAGCAGCTTATCGGGGGCGGGCCATCAGCCCCAGCATTTT. Its translation: CASSLSGAGHQPQHF.

Comment on this clonotype: An end of the junction does not agree with germline; a read error may underlie this. The chain recombines TRBV12-3 or TRBV12-4 with TRBJ1-2; no definite D call. The CDR3 extends over 15 amino acids. CDR3 sequence reads: CASNLGFGTNYGYTF. The CDR3 DNA reads as TGTGCCAGCAATTTAGGGTTCGGCACCAACTATGGCTACACCTTC.

The V gene is TRBV19, the J gene TRBJ2-2, with 10 bases identical to TRBD2. V lost 5 bases and J lost 7; bases outside the gene matches: 13. This CDR3 has 17 amino acids. CDR1 and CDR2 (germline): LNHDA, SQIVND (reference sequence). The CDR3 coding sequence is TGTGCCAGTAGTTCCATAACCGGGACTAGCGCTTACGGGGAGCTGTTTTTT. Protein: CASSSITGTSAYGELFF. The full variable domain, completed using reference TRBV19 and TRBJ2-2, is DGGITQSPKYLFRKEGQNVTLSCEQNLNHDAMYWYRQDPGQGLRLIYYSQIVNDFQKGDIAEGYSVSREKKESFPLTVTSAQKNPTAFYLCASSSITGTSAYGELFFGEGSRLTVL.

This clonotype was found a few times. Its ends do not fully match the called genes, so a read error is possible. The chain uses TRBV15 and TRBJ2-3, with D possibly TRBD1 on 5 matching bases. CDR1 and CDR2 (germline): LNHNV, YYDKDF (reference sequence). CDR3 length: 14 amino acids. The CDR3 sequence: CAASRALDSGTQYF. CDR3 coding DNA: TGTGCCGCCAGCAGGGCATTGGATAGTGGTACGCAGTATTTT.

This clonotype was observed a handful of times. The V gene is TRBV20-1, the J gene TRBJ2-7; D is tentatively TRBD1 or TRBD2 (6 bases each). The CDR3 contains 11 residues. Germline V gene lookup returns CDR1 DFQATT and CDR2 SNEGSKA (reference sequence). V was trimmed by 5 bases and J by 6 bases, leaving 11 bases between them. The CDR3, as DNA: TGCAGTGCTTTCCCGGGGGCCGAGCAGTACTTC. Translation gives CSAFPGAEQYF.

The V call is TRBV13, the J call TRBJ2-4; TRBD1 matches 8 bases. Germline trimming cut 3 bases from V and 4 bases from J; bases unmatched to any gene: 14. The CDR3 is 18 amino acids. Germline V lookup: CDR1 PRHDT, CDR2 FYEKMQ (reference sequence). The CDR3 DNA reads TGTGCCAGCAGCTTGGACAACAGGGGGGAGGTCGGGAAAAACATTCAGTACTTC. It is translated as CASSLDNRGEVGKNIQYF.

This clonotype was detected a few times. The J gene is TRBJ2-7, the V gene TRBV7-2; D might be TRBD2 (5 bases). The CDR3 extends over 13 amino acids. Germline assignment: CDR1 SGHTA and CDR2 FQGNSA. Trimming removed 1 base from V and 4 bases from J, with 8 bases in between. The CDR3 is CASSLVGIYEQYF. CDR3 bases: TGTGCCAGCAGCTTAGTCGGGATTTACGAGCAGTACTTC. Drawing the rest from reference TRBV7-2 and TRBJ2-7, the complete variable domain is GAGVSQSPSNKVTEKGKDVELRCDPISGHTALYWYRQSLGQGLEFLIYFQGNSAPDKSGLPSDRFSAERTGGSVSTLTIQRTQQEDSAVYLCASSLVGIYEQYFGPGTRLTVT.

The chain recombines TRBV27 with TRBJ2-7, with 9 bases identical to TRBD1. Germline-derived CDR1 and CDR2 are MNHEY and SMNVEV (reference sequence). The ends lost 7 bases at V and 6 bases at J; junction bases unmatched: 10. This CDR3 contains 14 residues. CDR3 loop: CASKITGTGREQYF. The DNA for the CDR3 is TGTGCCAGCAAGATCACGGGGACAGGGCGCGAGCAGTACTTC.

This clonotype was counted only a few times. The J gene is TRBJ1-2, the V gene TRBV20-1, with D uncertain. The CDR3 is 12 amino acids. The germline gives CDR1 DFQATT, CDR2 SNEGSKA (reference sequence). Trimming pared 4 bases from V and 8 bases from J, leaving 14 bases between. The CDR3 DNA sequence: TGCAGTGCTAACGACTTAAGAAGGGGCTACACCTTC. Its protein product is CSANDLRRGYTF.

On this clonotype itself: A read error may account for a junction end that differs from germline. The rearrangement links TRBV6-1 to TRBJ1-1; weak D call: TRBD1 (6 bases). CDR3 length: 15 residues. CDR1 is MNHNS, CDR2 SASEGT, per germline. The chain's CDR3 is CTSSEEEGGNTEAFF. In nucleotides, the CDR3 is TGTACCAGCAGTGAAGAAGAAGGGGGGAACACTGAAGCTTTCTTT.